What follows describes a single T cell receptor beta chain. What it recognizes is unknown. CDR1 and CDR2 from the germline V gene are SEHNR and FQNEAQ (reference sequence). This CDR3 spans 17 amino acids. The J segment lost 9 bases and the V segment lost 5 bases, leaving 13 bases of the junction unmatched. This sample was included in a study of identical twins. TCRdb passed the 5' RACE reads through MiXCR, listing each CDR3 protein once. The sample has about 690,000 distinct CDR3 sequences; around 20% are singletons. Study results and limitations: Out-of-frame sharing of TCR alpha in monozygotic twins was underestimated by models. Where beta out-of-frame sequences were concerned, excess twin sharing was weaker.

The sample was also linked to a second study, of T cells expressing NK-cell markers. From that paper: An anti-gamma-delta TCR antibody was added in several experiments. It restricted sorting to alpha-beta TCR-expressing T cells. In a few donors, dominant clonotypes made up about 28.3-65% of CD3+CD56-NKG2C+ cells.

Source material: PBMCs. The clonotype originates from a woman under 30 in good health. The V call is TRBV7-9, the J call TRBJ2-1, with 13 bases matching TRBD2. CDR3 residues: CASSPRLAGGFLGEQFF. The CDR3 region has the DNA TGTGCCAGCAGCCCAAGACTAGCGGGAGGATTCCTGGGTGAGCAGTTCTTC.